The 32 T cell receptor beta chains below all came from one sample that was sequenced in a study of T cell repertoires in cytomegalovirus infection. TCRdb re-analysed the reads in MiXCR, keeping a single row per CDR3 protein. The sample contains some 800,000 distinct CDR3 sequences, approximately 30% of which appear only once. Their antigens are not known. The sample here was cultured CD8+ T cells from PBMCs, taken from culture after CMV antigen stimulation. The receptor source for this set is a human donor in good health (CMV status not recorded). Some clones in this sample may be carry-over from other donors' samples.

Concerning this clonotype: Lacking the conserved final phenylalanine or tryptophan, this CDR3 likely reflects a read error. The chain employs TRBV19 and TRBJ1-1, with D unresolved. This CDR3 spans 12 amino acids. The germline gives CDR1 LNHDA, CDR2 SQIVND (reference sequence). V was clipped by 5 bases and J by 1 base, with 5 bases between them. The CDR3 DNA reads TGTGCCAGTAGTTTTGGGAACACTGAAGCTTTCTCT. Its protein product is CASSFGNTEAFS.

The sample holds a few counts of this clonotype. The rearrangement links TRBV27 to TRBJ1-2; 7 bases agree with TRBD1. The CDR3 is made up of 16 amino acids. CDR1 and CDR2 from the germline V gene are MNHEY and SMNVEV (reference sequence). The junction had 14 bases not matched to a gene; V was cut back by 5 bases and J by 5 bases. The CDR3 nucleotides are TGTGCCAGCAGTGTCACCGGGACAGTTTTTTGGTATGGCTACACCTTC. Translating gives CASSVTGTVFWYGYTF.

A remark on this clonotype: Its ends do not fully match the called genes, so a read error is possible. The V gene is TRBV29-1, the J gene TRBJ2-3, with 8 bases identical to TRBD2. This CDR3 has 16 amino acids. Germline V gene sequence: CDR1 SQVTM, CDR2 ANQGSEA. DNA of the CDR3: TGCAGCGTTGAGCCACTTAGCGGGGTCATCACAGATACGAAGTATTTT. Protein: CSVEPLSGVITDTKYF.

This clonotype was seen a handful of times. The chain uses TRBV10-3 and TRBJ2-7; D not resolved. This CDR3 contains 14 residues. Germline CDR1 and CDR2: ENHRY and SYGVKD. V dropped 3 bases and J dropped 4 bases, with 13 bases sitting between them. The CDR3 bases are TGTGCCATCAGTGATGTAACTTCGGATTACGAGCAGTACTTC. Translating gives CAISDVTSDYEQYF.

A few counts support this clonotype. The genes are TRBV4-1 and TRBJ2-7; D uncertain. The CDR3 covers 15 residues. Germline CDR1 reads MGHRA; CDR2 reads YSYEKL. V gave up 0 bases and J gave up 3 bases, with 12 bases separating them. The CDR3 DNA follows: TGCGCCAGCAGCCAAGATTTTCCCCATTACTACGAGCAGTACTTC. Amino acid sequence: CASSQDFPHYYEQYF.

This clonotype turned up a few times. The chain joins TRBV5-5 to TRBJ2-3; TRBD1 matches at 9 bases. Germline trimming cut 2 bases from V and 6 bases from J; bases unmatched to any gene: 7. CDR1 is SGHKS, CDR2 YYEKEE, per germline (reference sequence). This CDR3 has 15 amino acids. CDR3 in amino acids: CASSFGTGSRDTQYF. In nucleotides, the CDR3 is TGTGCCAGCAGCTTCGGGACAGGGTCCCGGGATACGCAGTATTTT.

The table lists this clonotype with many counts. The chain carries TRBV7-8 and TRBJ2-6, with D tentatively TRBD2 (5 bases). V dropped 1 base and J dropped 0 bases, with 13 bases sitting between them. From germline, CDR1 is SGHVS and CDR2 FQNEAQ. The CDR3 sequence is 18 residues long. The CDR3 DNA reads TGTGCCAGCAGCTTAGACGGGGTCCCAAGCTCTGGGGCCAACGTCCTGACTTTC. It encodes CASSLDGVPSSGANVLTF.

The chain recombines TRBV7-3 with TRBJ2-1; tentatively, D is TRBD2 (6 bases). Deletions cut 2 bases from V and 0 bases from J, with 11 bases between. In germline, CDR1 is SGHTA, CDR2 FQGTGA. This CDR3 is built from 16 residues. In DNA, the CDR3 is TGTGCCAGCAGCTTATCTGGGGAGGTCTCCTACAATGAGCAGTTCTTC. It is translated as CASSLSGEVSYNEQFF.

V usage is TRBV25-1 and J usage is TRBJ2-5; TRBD2 matches 8 bases. Germline loops: CDR1 MGHDK, CDR2 SYGVNS. The CDR3 runs to 13 residues. The CDR3 spells CATGGVGQETQYF. The CDR3 nucleotides read TGTGCAACCGGGGGGGTTGGACAAGAGACCCAGTACTTC.

This clonotype was detected a few times. The V gene is TRBV19, the J gene TRBJ1-2; maybe TRBD1 (6 bases). This CDR3 region has 14 residues. Trimming left V 5 bases short and J 4 bases short, with 14 bases between. The germline CDR1 and CDR2 sequences are LNHDA and SQIVND (reference sequence). DNA of the CDR3: TGTGCCAGTAGTTCCGAGCGGGGGGCCTATGGCTACACCTTC. This sequence encodes CASSSERGAYGYTF.

The chain has TRBV12-3 or TRBV12-4 and TRBJ1-6; tentatively, D is TRBD1 (6 bases). V lost 4 bases to trimming and J lost 4 bases, with 14 bases between them. CDR3 length equals 16 residues. CDR3 loop: CASSSYPRGYNSPLHF. DNA of the CDR3: TGTGCCAGCAGTTCCTACCCCAGGGGTTATAATTCACCCCTCCACTTT.

This clonotype was detected many times. V usage is TRBV7-2 and J usage is TRBJ2-7; D might be TRBD1 (5 bases). The CDR3 covers 15 residues. The germline gives CDR1 SGHTA, CDR2 FQGNSA. Trimming took 1 base from V and 0 from J, leaving 10 bases between them. CDR3 coding DNA: TGTGCCAGCAGCTTAGGAGAAGGGGCCTCCTACGAGCAGTACTTC. It specifies CASSLGEGASYEQYF.

This clonotype turned up a few times. Mismatch with germline at one junction end may stem from a read error. The chain is built from TRBV7-7 and TRBJ1-2; no clear D gene. Looked up from germline, CDR1 is SSHAT and CDR2 is FNYEAQ (reference sequence). The CDR3 runs to 15 residues. The CDR3 loop is CASSLEGRSSGGYTF. The CDR3, as DNA: TGTGCTAGCAGCTTAGAGGGTCGGTCATCGGGCGGCTACACCTTC.

This clonotype was recorded at least ten times. The chain employs TRBV7-8 and TRBJ2-7; D is tentatively TRBD1 or TRBD2 (6 bases each). The V end was cut by 6 bases, the J end by 7 bases, with 13 bases between. This CDR3 spans 12 amino acids. Germline V lookup: CDR1 SGHVS, CDR2 FQNEAQ. CDR3 residues: CASRQGRREQYV. The DNA of the CDR3 is TGTGCCAGCAGGCAGGGGAGGAGGGAGCAGTACGTC.

In its sample, this clonotype was seen a few times. This sequence joins TRBV4-1 and TRBJ2-7; the D is unclear. Germline values: CDR1 MGHRA, CDR2 YSYEKL. This CDR3 has 15 amino acids. The V end was cut by 1 base, the J end by 0 bases, with 10 bases between. CDR3 DNA: TGCGCCAGCAGCCAAGGACGAGAGAGCTCCTACGAGCAGTACGTC. Translated, it gives CASSQGRESSYEQYV.

The sample holds a few counts of this clonotype. V gene TRBV4-1 combines with J gene TRBJ2-2; D uncertain. Deletions cut 1 base from V and 0 bases from J, with 12 bases between. The CDR3 is 17 amino acids. CDR1 and CDR2 (germline): MGHRA, YSYEKL. CDR3: CASSQAYTSSNTGELFF. In nucleotides, the CDR3 is TGCGCCAGCAGCCAAGCCTACACCTCGTCGAACACCGGGGAGCTGTTTTTT.

This clonotype appeared a few times. CDR3 residues: CASSGRQRTGEKLFF. In DNA form, the CDR3 reads TGTGCCAGCAGCGGGAGACAAAGGACGGGTGAAAAACTGTTTTTT. The rearrangement joins TRBV13 to TRBJ1-4, with D hard to call. Trimming cost V 5 bases and J 7 bases, with 17 bases left between them. The CDR3 consists of 15 residues. Germline CDR1 and CDR2: PRHDT and FYEKMQ (reference sequence).

The chain links TRBV7-9 to TRBJ2-3; 9 bases map to TRBD2. Germline V gives CDR1 SEHNR, CDR2 FQNEAQ (reference sequence). The CDR3 sequence is 15 residues long. Trimming removed 6 bases from V and 4 bases from J; junction bases left unmatched: 8. This CDR3 reads CASSQLRGGPDTQYF. The CDR3 DNA sequence: TGTGCCAGCAGTCAACTGCGGGGGGGCCCAGATACGCAGTATTTT. The entire variable domain, with the rest obtained from reference TRBV7-9 and TRBJ2-3, is as follows: DTGVSQNPRHKITKRGQNVTFRCDPISEHNRLYWYRQTLGQGPEFLTYFQNEAQLEKSRLLSDRFSAERPKGSFSTLEIQRTEQGDSAMYLCASSQLRGGPDTQYFGPGTRLTVL.

In its sample, this clonotype was seen many times. The chain uses TRBV7-6 and TRBJ1-1; the match to TRBD1 covers 10 bases. Trimming took 3 bases from V and 4 from J; bases not matched to a gene: 8. Germline V CDR1 and CDR2: SGHVS, FNYEAQ. The CDR3 sequence is 16 residues long. The CDR3 reads CASSFGTGDGGTEAFF. As DNA, the CDR3 is TGTGCCAGCAGCTTCGGGACAGGGGATGGGGGCACTGAAGCTTTCTTT.

V and J are TRBV6-1 and TRBJ2-4; 15 bases are shared with TRBD2. The CDR3 runs to 21 residues. J gave up 4 bases and V 3 bases, and 16 bases lay outside the gene matches. Germline V CDR1 and CDR2: MNHNS, SASEGT. The CDR3 loop reads CASSDLTYHWTSGGDKNIQYF. The CDR3, as DNA: TGTGCCAGCAGTGACCTCACTTATCATTGGACTAGCGGGGGGGATAAAAACATTCAGTACTTC.

This clonotype was counted a few times. The genes are TRBV6-2 or TRBV6-3 and TRBJ1-6; D is unclear. The V and J ends lost 4 bases and 8 bases respectively, with 18 bases between them. The germline CDR1 and CDR2 sequences are MNHEY and SVGEGT. The CDR3 length is 16 residues. The CDR3 DNA reads TGTGCCAGCAGTTCCCTACTCCCCACCGAGGATTCACCCCTCCACTTT. It yields the protein CASSSLLPTEDSPLHF.

The gene calls are TRBV5-6 and TRBJ2-2; 8 positions agree with TRBD2. Per germline, CDR1 SGHDT and CDR2 YYEEEE. V shed 0 bases, J shed 6 bases, and the junction held 4 bases outside the gene matches. The CDR3 totals 15 residues. The chain's CDR3 is CASSLGFGGAGELFF. DNA of the CDR3: TGTGCCAGCAGCTTGGGGTTCGGGGGGGCCGGGGAGCTGTTTTTT.

This chain uses TRBV6-1 with TRBJ1-4, with a tentative D call TRBD1 (6 bases). The germline V gene has CDR1 MNHNS and CDR2 SASEGT. The V end lost 5 bases, the J end lost 11 bases, and 21 bases lay between the germline ends. The length of the CDR3 is 15 residues. The CDR3 reads CASSTSGTPMRKLFF. For the CDR3, the DNA is TGTGCCAGCAGTACCTCCGGGACACCTATGAGGAAACTGTTTTTT.

The CDR3: CASTITGGTEAFF. Here the CDR3 DNA reads TGTGCCAGTACCATAACAGGGGGAACTGAAGCTTTCTTT. This rearrangement joins TRBV19 to TRBJ1-1; TRBD1 aligns across 8 bases. The CDR3 is 13 residues long. Per the germline V gene, CDR1 is LNHDA and CDR2 is SQIVND (reference sequence). V was clipped by 7 bases and J by 5 bases; unmatched bases: 6.

At least ten counts were recorded for this clonotype. The CDR3 loop reads CASSSPSGGRSYNEQFF. DNA of the CDR3: TGTGCCAGCAGCTCTCCTAGCGGGGGACGCTCCTACAATGAGCAGTTCTTC. The V and J genes are TRBV7-2 and TRBJ2-1, with TRBD2 identical over 10 bases. The CDR3 is 17 residues long. Germline V lookup: CDR1 SGHTA, CDR2 FQGNSA. V lost 4 bases to trimming and J lost 0 bases; unmatched junction nucleotides: 6.

A word on this clonotype: A clone one base away is much larger, so this may be a read error. This chain uses TRBV19 with TRBJ1-2; D ambiguous. Germline CDR1 is LNHDA and CDR2 is SQIVND (reference sequence). The CDR3 totals 13 residues. This CDR3 is CVSSISSTYGYTF. Written as DNA, the CDR3 is TGTGTCAGTAGTATCTCTAGCACCTATGGCTACACCTTC. The whole variable domain, filled in from reference TRBV19 and TRBJ1-2, reads DGGITQSPKYLFRKEGQNVTLSCEQNLNHDAMYWYRQDPGQGLRLIYYSQIVNDFQKGDIAEGYSVSREKKESFPLTVTSAQKNPTAFYLCVSSISSTYGYTFGSGTRLTVV.

V and J are TRBV19 and TRBJ1-5, with 7 bases matching TRBD1. The CDR3 has 15 amino acids. Germline CDR1 is LNHDA and CDR2 is SQIVND (reference sequence). Trimming cost V 3 bases and J 3 bases; bases outside gene matches: 5. The CDR3 nucleotides are TGTGCCAGTAGTATTTGGACAGGACTCAATCAGCCCCAGCATTTT. Protein sequence: CASSIWTGLNQPQHF.

This chain joins TRBV6-2 or TRBV6-3 and TRBJ2-7; TRBD1 might be the D (6 bases). This CDR3 region has 15 residues. Germline assignment: CDR1 MNHEY and CDR2 SVGEGT. Deletions cut 6 bases from V and 3 bases from J, with 18 bases between. The CDR3 DNA sequence: TGTGCCAGCAGCCAAGGGGGTGGCGGGCTCTACGAGCAGTACGTC. Its translation is CASSQGGGGLYEQYV.

The CDR3 loop reads CASSLWGGASTEAFF. DNA of the CDR3: TGTGCCAGCAGCTTGTGGGGGGGCGCGAGCACTGAAGCTTTCTTT. The chain employs TRBV5-4 and TRBJ1-1; tentatively, D is TRBD1 (6 bases). The CDR3 is 15 residues long. The germline V and J ends were trimmed by 1 base and 4 bases, with 14 bases remaining between them. The germline V gene has CDR1 SGHNT and CDR2 YYREEE (reference sequence).

This clonotype was recorded a few times. The rearrangement joins TRBV27 to TRBJ1-2; 7 positions match TRBD1. The CDR3 totals 14 residues. V shed 3 bases, J shed 8 bases, and the junction held 9 bases outside the gene matches. CDR1 MNHEY and CDR2 SMNVEV come from the germline V gene (reference sequence). CDR3: CASSFSVTGRGYTF. CDR3 DNA sequence: TGTGCCAGCAGTTTTTCCGTGACAGGGAGGGGCTACACCTTC.

This clonotype was counted only a few times. This sequence joins TRBV20-1 and TRBJ2-1, with TRBD2 identical over 7 bases. CDR3 length: 16 residues. The J segment lost 2 bases and the V segment lost 2 bases, leaving 9 bases of the junction unmatched. CDR1 is DFQATT, CDR2 SNEGSKA, per germline (reference sequence). CDR3 sequence: CSARSSLAATYNEQFF. For the CDR3, the DNA is TGCAGTGCTAGAAGCTCGCTAGCGGCAACCTACAATGAGCAGTTCTTC.

The chain couples TRBV7-6 to TRBJ2-5; 11 positions agree with TRBD2. Trimming at V came to 0 bases and at J to 5 bases, leaving 5 bases not matched to a gene. From germline, CDR1 is SGHVS and CDR2 FNYEAQ. The CDR3 is 16 residues long. DNA for the CDR3: TGTGCCAGCAGCTTAGCCGCCCGGACTAGCGGGGAGACCCAGTACTTC. Translating gives CASSLAARTSGETQYF.